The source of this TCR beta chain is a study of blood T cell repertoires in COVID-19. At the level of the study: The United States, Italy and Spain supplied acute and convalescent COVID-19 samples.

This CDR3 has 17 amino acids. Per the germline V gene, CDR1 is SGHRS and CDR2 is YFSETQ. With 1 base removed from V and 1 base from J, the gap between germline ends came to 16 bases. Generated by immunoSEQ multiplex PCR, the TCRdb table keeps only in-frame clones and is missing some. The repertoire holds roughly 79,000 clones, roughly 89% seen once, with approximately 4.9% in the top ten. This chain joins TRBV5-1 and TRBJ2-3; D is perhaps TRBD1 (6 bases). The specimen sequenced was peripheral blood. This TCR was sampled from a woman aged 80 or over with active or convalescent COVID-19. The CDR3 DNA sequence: TGCGCCAGCAGCTTGCCCGGGACAAACTGGGGCACAGATACGCAGTATTTT. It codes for CASSLPGTNWGTDTQYF. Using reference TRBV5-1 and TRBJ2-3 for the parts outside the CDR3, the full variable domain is KAGVTQTPRYLIKTRGQQVTLSCSPISGHRSVSWYQQTPGQGLQFLFEYFSETQRNKGNFPGRFSGRQFSNSRSEMNVSTLELGDSALYLCASSLPGTNWGTDTQYFGPGTRLTVL.